These T cell receptor beta chains were read from a single sample in a study of blood T cells in healthy people across ages. TCRdb redid the calling of the 5' RACE reads with MiXCR, one entry per CDR3 protein. The table lists about 1 million distinct CDR3 sequences, under 45% of them singletons. Sequencing was done on a sample of blood. The receptors were gathered from a woman aged 55-70 years in good health. Both conserved end residues are trimmed from each CDR3. The order of the fields is D gene, clone size, V gene, CDR3 protein. A D gene is named only where the DNA matches it firmly. Part of the rows lack a size; the others show once, few, many or a class for expanded clones.

>TRBD2|few|TRBV6-5
ASRSSGGPTDTQY
>.|.|TRBV29-1
SVEATANYEQY
>.|.|TRBV10-3
AISPDSTDTQY
>.|.|TRBV20-1
SAAAFNEQF
>.|.|TRBV9
ASSVVSTEPYNEQY
>.|.|TRBV20-1
SARDMGRNYNEQF
>.|few|TRBV27
ASSRGFLGAYEQY
>.|.|TRBV20-1
SAPPGSLNEQF
>TRBD2|few|TRBV3-1
ASSQVSGTWETQY
>.|.|TRBV29-1
SVGRRGVTGYT
>.|.|TRBV30
AWDSRLYGYT
>.|.|TRBV6-1
ASSAVSDTQY
>.|.|TRBV5-1
ASSASGQFSYEQY
>.|few|TRBV7-8
ASSPWTGPTEAF
>.|.|TRBV5-1
ASSLASARGGEQY
>TRBD1|few|TRBV7-9
ASSPSGTGGRADTQY
>.|.|TRBV14
ASSQVYGRETDTQY
>.|.|TRBV21-1
ASTLLTRDAYEQY
>TRBD1|few|TRBV20-1
SALGQGNEKLF
>TRBD1|many|TRBV27
ASSRGQGYGYT
>.|.|TRBV2
ASRDRGGDNEQF
>.|.|TRBV10-3
AIKHGTSYYEQY
>TRBD1|.|TRBV28
ASSAAGQASYEQY
>TRBD1|few|TRBV10-3
AISQGAGQETQY
>TRBD1|few|TRBV7-9
ASSGRTGGINGYT
>TRBD2|.|TRBV29-1
SVAGGDTDTQY
>.|.|TRBV3-1
ASSQGPGEWLGYT
>.|once|TRBV12-3/TRBV12-4
ASSLLDLNTEAF